The 23 T cell receptor beta chains listed next were all sequenced from one sample in a study of cytomegalovirus exposure and HLA in healthy donors. A multiplex PCR was run with 60 Vbeta primers and 13 Jbeta primers. Libraries were prepared by immunoSEQ multiplex PCR; TCRdb keeps only in-frame clonotypes and omits some of them. Here the sample spans 120,000 or so clones, 65% to 85% being singletons. The sample taken for sequencing was PBMCs. Source of these receptors: a man between 50 and 59 years old in good health and CMV-seronegative.

The chain couples TRBV27 to TRBJ2-2; D not resolved. Germline CDR1 MNHEY, CDR2 SMNVEV (reference sequence). The V gene lost 3 bases and the J gene lost 5 bases, with 4 bases spanning the gap. This CDR3 contains 12 residues. The CDR3 DNA reads as TGTGCCAGCAGTTTCGGTACCGGGGAGCTGTTTTTT. This codes for CASSFGTGELFF.

This clone was picked up one time. The same CDR3 can be traced to other DNA sequences in this sample. The V and J genes are TRBV7-2 and TRBJ2-7; D may be TRBD2 (7 bases). The CDR3 spans 14 residues. Germline-derived CDR1 and CDR2 are SGHTA and FQGNSA. V gave up 1 base and J gave up 2 bases, with 9 bases separating them. The CDR3 DNA reads TGTGCCAGCAGCTTAGACGGGGGGCCCTACGAGCAGTACTTC. Translating gives CASSLDGGPYEQYF.

This clone was picked up one time. The chain couples TRBV7-2 to TRBJ2-7; 7 nucleotides agree with TRBD2. With V trimmed by 5 bases and J by 1 base, 5 bases remained unmatched. This CDR3 region has 14 residues. Germline V gives CDR1 SGHTA, CDR2 FQGNSA. DNA for the CDR3: TGTGCCAGCAGCCCAGCGGGGCGTTCCTACGAGCAGTACTTC. Protein: CASSPAGRSYEQYF. The full variable domain, rest sourced from reference TRBV7-2 and TRBJ2-7, is GAGVSQSPSNKVTEKGKDVELRCDPISGHTALYWYRQSLGQGLEFLIYFQGNSAPDKSGLPSDRFSAERTGGSVSTLTIQRTQQEDSAVYLCASSPAGRSYEQYFGPGTRLTVT.

The chain is built from TRBV28 and TRBJ1-5; weak D call: TRBD1 (5 bases). V was trimmed by 3 bases and J by 7 bases, leaving 7 bases between them. This CDR3 has 12 amino acids. The germline CDR1 and CDR2 sequences are MDHEN and SYDVKM. The DNA of the CDR3 is TGTGCCAGCAGTTTCCACAGGCAGCCCCAGCATTTT. Amino acid sequence: CASSFHRQPQHF. The full variable domain, completed using reference TRBV28 and TRBJ1-5, is DVKVTQSSRYLVKRTGEKVFLECVQDMDHENMFWYRQDPGLGLRLIYFSYDVKMKEKGDIPEGYSVSREKKERFSLILESASTNQTSMYLCASSFHRQPQHFGDGTRLSIL.

CDR3 amino acids: CASMLNRASGANVLTF. The CDR3 DNA reads as TGCGCCAGCATGCTAAATCGAGCCTCTGGGGCCAACGTCCTGACTTTC. The chain has TRBV5-1 and TRBJ2-6; D ambiguous. Germline V gene sequence: CDR1 SGHRS, CDR2 YFSETQ. Trimming removed 6 bases from V and 0 bases from J, with 13 bases in between. The CDR3 is made up of 16 amino acids.

This clone has more than one count but fewer than ten. V usage is TRBV10-3 and J usage is TRBJ2-2; possibly TRBD2 for D (6 bases). Germline V gene lookup returns CDR1 ENHRY and CDR2 SYGVKD. The V end was cut by 8 bases, the J end by 6 bases, with 10 bases between. This CDR3 comprises 12 residues. The chain's CDR3 is CAIAGSAGELFF. CDR3 DNA sequence: TGTGCCATCGCGGGGAGTGCCGGGGAGCTGTTTTTT.

The CDR3 protein is CASSWGGVDGEQYF. The CDR3 coding sequence is TGCGCCAGCAGCTGGGGGGGGGTGGATGGCGAGCAGTACTTC. The rearrangement uses TRBV5-1 and TRBJ2-7; 7 nucleotides line up with TRBD2. The junction had 9 bases not matched to a gene; V was cut back by 3 bases and J by 6 bases. This CDR3 comprises 14 residues. Germline assignment: CDR1 SGHRS and CDR2 YFSETQ.

The V and J genes are TRBV9 and TRBJ2-2; 14 bases line up with TRBD2. Per the germline V gene, CDR1 is SGDLS and CDR2 is YYNGEE. This CDR3 is 16 amino acids long. V shed 3 bases, J shed 7 bases, and the junction held 5 bases outside the gene matches. DNA for the CDR3: TGTGCCAGCAGCGGAGCGACTAGCGGGAGGGGCGGGGAGCTGTTTTTT. Protein sequence: CASSGATSGRGGELFF. Together with reference TRBV9 and TRBJ2-2, the CDR3 gives the full variable domain: DSGVTQTPKHLITATGQRVTLRCSPRSGDLSVYWYQQSLDQGLQFLIQYYNGEERAKGNILERFSAQQFPDLHSELNLSSLELGDSALYFCASSGATSGRGGELFFGEGSRLTVL.

The rearrangement joins TRBV2 to TRBJ2-7; D unresolved. Germline assignment: CDR1 SNHLY and CDR2 FYNNEI. The germline V and J ends were trimmed by 11 bases and 2 bases, with 13 bases remaining between them. This CDR3 contains 12 residues. The CDR3 DNA is TGTGCCGTAGTCCTAAGCCCCTACGAGCAGTACTTC. It is translated as CAVVLSPYEQYF.

The V gene is TRBV4-1, the J gene TRBJ2-7, with 7 bases matching TRBD2. This CDR3 is 16 amino acids long. Germline V gives CDR1 MGHRA, CDR2 YSYEKL. V dropped 1 base and J dropped 4; count of bases not matched to a gene: 10. The CDR3 spells CASSQVEASGTYEQYF. The CDR3 nucleotides are TGCGCCAGCAGCCAAGTCGAAGCTAGCGGCACATACGAGCAGTACTTC.

This rearrangement joins TRBV28 to TRBJ1-5; 7 nucleotides line up with TRBD1. Germline V gene data show CDR1 as MDHEN and CDR2 as SYDVKM. Trimming at V came to 8 bases and at J to 1 base, leaving 8 bases not matched to a gene. The CDR3 totals 15 residues. CDR3 DNA: TGTGCCAGCCTGGGCCAGGGGGAAAGCAATCAGCCCCAGCATTTT. Its translation is CASLGQGESNQPQHF.

This rearrangement joins TRBV7-6 to TRBJ2-5; the match to TRBD1 covers 10 bases. This CDR3 region has 15 residues. With 1 base clipped from V and 7 bases from J, the junction kept 6 bases outside the gene matches. Germline V gene data show CDR1 as SGHVS and CDR2 as FNYEAQ. Written as DNA, the CDR3 is TGTGCCAGCAGCTTAGGTGGGACAGGGGAGGGGACCCAGTACTTC. Protein sequence: CASSLGGTGEGTQYF.

The chain couples TRBV7-2 to TRBJ2-2, with no clear D. Germline V gene sequence: CDR1 SGHTA, CDR2 FQGNSA. V gave up 5 bases and J gave up 3 bases, with 10 bases separating them. This CDR3 spans 14 amino acids. The chain's CDR3 is CASSPRGHTGELFF. The CDR3 DNA reads as TGTGCCAGCAGCCCGCGCGGCCACACCGGGGAGCTGTTTTTT.

V is TRBV4-1 and J is TRBJ2-5; 9 nucleotides agree with TRBD2. This CDR3 has 15 amino acids. J lost 5 bases, V lost 2 bases, and 6 bases had no gene match. Germline V gene data show CDR1 as MGHRA and CDR2 as YSYEKL. The CDR3 coding sequence is TGCGCCAGCAGCCAACTCAGCGGGAGGTTTGAGACCCAGTACTTC. This codes for CASSQLSGRFETQYF.

The genes are TRBV5-1 and TRBJ1-5, with 11 bases lining up with TRBD1. With V trimmed by 4 bases and J by 2 bases, 8 bases remained unmatched. The CDR3 totals 17 residues. CDR1 and CDR2 (germline): SGHRS, YFSETQ. DNA of the CDR3: TGCGCCAGCAGCCCGGGGACAGGGGGTTGGCGCAATCAGCCCCAGCATTTT. It yields the protein CASSPGTGGWRNQPQHF.

The chain has TRBV5-1 and TRBJ1-4; weak D call: TRBD1 (6 bases). The CDR3 sequence is 14 residues long. Trimming shortened V by 2 bases and J by 6 bases, and 11 bases separated the two germline ends. CDR1 and CDR2 from the germline V gene are SGHRS and YFSETQ. The CDR3 spells CASSLQGGDEKLFF. The CDR3 DNA reads TGCGCCAGCAGCTTACAGGGTGGGGATGAAAAACTGTTTTTT.

This sequence joins TRBV7-6 and TRBJ2-5, with D tentatively TRBD2 (6 bases). Germline CDR1 SGHVS, CDR2 FNYEAQ. This CDR3 has 15 amino acids. V was cut by 1 base and J by 5 bases, with 14 bases left in between. This CDR3 is CASSLETGVWETQYF. In DNA, the CDR3 is TGTGCCAGCAGCTTAGAAACGGGAGTGTGGGAGACCCAGTACTTC.

The count of this clone is one. The rearrangement uses TRBV7-8 and TRBJ1-4, with 9 nucleotides matching TRBD1. CDR1 is SGHVS, CDR2 FQNEAQ, per germline. Germline trimming cut 5 bases from V and 6 bases from J; bases unmatched to any gene: 10. The CDR3 has 16 amino acids. CDR3 residues: CASSPRRDRVYEKLFF. Written as DNA, the CDR3 is TGTGCCAGCAGCCCCCGCCGGGACAGGGTTTATGAAAAACTGTTTTTT.

This clone was detected a few times. The gene calls are TRBV28 and TRBJ1-1, with TRBD1 identical over 8 bases. Germline V gene sequence: CDR1 MDHEN, CDR2 SYDVKM. The CDR3 sequence is 15 residues long. V was clipped by 5 bases and J by 4 bases; unmatched bases: 9. The CDR3 reads CASSLRQGMSTEAFF. CDR3 bases: TGTGCCAGCAGTCTCAGACAGGGGATGAGCACTGAAGCTTTCTTT. The variable domain in full, with the rest retrieved from reference TRBV28 and TRBJ1-1, is DVKVTQSSRYLVKRTGEKVFLECVQDMDHENMFWYRQDPGLGLRLIYFSYDVKMKEKGDIPEGYSVSREKKERFSLILESASTNQTSMYLCASSLRQGMSTEAFFGQGTRLTVV.

The V gene is TRBV5-1, the J gene TRBJ2-7; TRBD2 matches at 7 bases. Per germline, CDR1 SGHRS and CDR2 YFSETQ. Trimming cost V 0 bases and J 0 bases; bases outside gene matches: 6. The length of the CDR3 is 16 residues. CDR3 sequence: CASSLEGLRNSYEQYF. CDR3 sequence (DNA): TGCGCCAGCAGCTTGGAGGGACTACGTAACTCCTACGAGCAGTACTTC.

The chain uses TRBV7-2 and TRBJ2-2; 12 nucleotides line up with TRBD1. Losses at the gene ends were 4 bases for V and 1 base for J; bases not matched to a gene: 10. The CDR3 consists of 19 residues. The germline CDR1 and CDR2 sequences are SGHTA and FQGNSA. CDR3 nucleotide sequence: TGTGCCAGCAGCTATGAATCCGGGACAGGGGGCCTGAACACCGGGGAGCTGTTTTTT. This codes for CASSYESGTGGLNTGELFF.

Here the CDR3 reads CASSLSAGYNTEAFF. CDR3 bases: TGTGCCAGCAGCTTATCCGCAGGGTACAACACTGAAGCTTTCTTT. This chain joins TRBV7-9 and TRBJ1-1; possible D gene TRBD1, 5 bases. The CDR3 length is 15 residues. The germline V gene has CDR1 SEHNR and CDR2 FQNEAQ (reference sequence). V was pared by 2 bases and J by 2 bases, with 12 bases between.

Only a few counts were recorded for this clone. The chain uses TRBV5-1 and TRBJ1-2, with D tentatively TRBD1 (5 bases). CDR3 length: 13 amino acids. V lost 2 bases, J lost 8 bases, and 13 bases lay in between. Germline V gene lookup returns CDR1 SGHRS and CDR2 YFSETQ. The CDR3 region is CASSLLGAVGYTF. The CDR3 bases are TGCGCCAGCAGCTTATTAGGGGCAGTGGGCTACACCTTC.